The entry that follows covers one T cell receptor (beta chain) sequence. Its antigen is currently unknown. The data were obtained in a study of immune evolution from preneoplasia to lung adenocarcinoma. Notes on the study in general: From normal lung to invasive adenocarcinoma, top clone frequencies appeared to decrease.

Here immunoSEQ multiplex PCR was the method, and the copy in TCRdb shows in-frame clones only, minus some. Seen here are thousands of clones, less than 85% observed once, and the top ten hold 9.5% to 15%. The material sequenced was FFPE minimally invasive lung adenocarcinoma tissue. This TCR came from a person aged 70 to 80 with lung adenocarcinoma.

CDR3 sequence reads: CATSFRVADEQFF. The CDR3 DNA follows: TGTGCCACCTCATTTCGGGTTGCCGATGAGCAGTTCTTC. The chain combines TRBV19 with TRBJ2-1; D uncertain. The CDR3 has 13 amino acids. Germline assignment: CDR1 LNHDA and CDR2 SQIVND (reference sequence). V was clipped by 10 bases and J by 8 bases, with 18 bases between them.